These 17 T cell receptor beta chains were all obtained from the same sample, sequenced in a study of vaccination and CD4 T cells after COVID-19. The treatment was: roughly 11-day PBMC culture with coronavirus spike peptide pools or control peptides (ViraFEST assay). The Oncomine TCR Beta short-read assay was applied to DNA of cultured CD4+ T cells. Via MiXCR, TCRdb re-called the PCR reads, giving one row per CDR3 protein. The sample yields around 15,000 distinct CDR3 sequences, just under 55% seen once. Their target antigens are unknown. The sequencing input was CD4+ T cells from blood, cultured in vitro. The source of these receptors is a human donor who had recovered from COVID-19.

This clonotype has only a few counts. The rearrangement joins TRBV18 to TRBJ1-1; 11 positions match TRBD1. In germline, CDR1 is KGHSH, CDR2 LQKENI. V dropped 3 bases and J dropped 10; count of bases not matched to a gene: 4. CDR3 length: 13 amino acids. The CDR3 is CASSPDRGRGAFF. In DNA, the CDR3 is TGTGCCAGCTCACCGGACAGGGGGCGCGGAGCTTTCTTT. The variable domain in full, completed from reference TRBV18 and TRBJ1-1, reads NAGVMQNPRHLVRRRGQEARLRCSPMKGHSHVYWYRQLPEEGLKFMVYLQKENIIDESGMPKERFSAEFPKEGPSILRIQQVVRGDSAAYFCASSPDRGRGAFFGQGTRLTVV.

This clonotype was counted a few times. This rearrangement joins TRBV6-1 to TRBJ1-5, with D possibly matching TRBD1 (6 bases). The CDR3 sequence is 14 residues long. V was trimmed by 6 bases and J by 4 bases, leaving 13 bases between them. The germline gives CDR1 MNHNS, CDR2 SASEGT. CDR3 bases: TGTGCCAGCAGCCAACAGGGCCGGAATCAGCCCCAGCATTTT. Translated: CASSQQGRNQPQHF.

This rearrangement joins TRBV24-1 to TRBJ2-1; the D gene is possibly TRBD1 (6 bases). Trimming stripped 3 bases from V and 2 bases from J, with 13 bases between. Germline CDR1 is KGHDR and CDR2 is SFDVKD. This CDR3 has 16 residues. In DNA, the CDR3 is TGTGCCACCAGTGATAGAACAGGGAGAGCCTACAATGAGCAGTTCTTC. Its protein product is CATSDRTGRAYNEQFF.

The chain links TRBV11-1 to TRBJ2-1; 10 nucleotides agree with TRBD2. From germline, CDR1 is SGHAT and CDR2 FQDESV (reference sequence). The CDR3 contains 16 residues. With V trimmed by 2 bases and J by 4 bases, 5 bases remained unmatched. Written as DNA, the CDR3 is TGTGCCAGCAGCTTACAGGGACTAGCGAAATACAATGAGCAGTTCTTC. Its protein product is CASSLQGLAKYNEQFF.

The chain has TRBV6-1 and TRBJ2-1, with 7 nucleotides matching TRBD2. Germline V gene data show CDR1 as MNHNS and CDR2 as SASEGT. J was trimmed by 4 bases and V by 8 bases; bases with no gene match: 14. This CDR3 is 16 amino acids long. The CDR3 coding sequence is TGTGCCAGCGGAAAGGGTGGGGCTAGCGGTTACAATGAGCAGTTCTTC. It translates to CASGKGGASGYNEQFF.

The rearrangement uses TRBV20-1 and TRBJ2-7, with 7 positions matching TRBD2. Germline V gene data show CDR1 as DFQATT and CDR2 as SNEGSKA (reference sequence). The junction had 10 bases not matched to a gene; V was cut back by 1 base and J by 7 bases. CDR3 length equals 14 residues. CDR3 nucleotide sequence: TGCAGTGCTAGAGCGGGAGGACCCAGCACGGAGCAGTACTTC. Its translation: CSARAGGPSTEQYF.

This clonotype was seen a handful of times. V usage is TRBV24-1 and J usage is TRBJ1-5; 11 bases fit TRBD1. The CDR3 totals 12 residues. The V segment lost 9 bases and the J segment 6 bases; nucleotides outside the gene matches: 0. From germline, CDR1 is KGHDR and CDR2 SFDVKD. CDR3: CATGTGGQPQHF. The CDR3 region has the DNA TGTGCCACCGGGACAGGGGGTCAGCCCCAGCATTTT.

Only a few counts were recorded for this clonotype. This chain's CDR3 is CASSPVLSSYEQYF. Written as DNA, the CDR3 is TGTGCCAGCAGCCCGGTCCTAAGCTCCTACGAGCAGTACTTC. This chain connects TRBV6-7 to TRBJ2-7; D is undetermined. TRBV6-7 is marked as an open reading frame, function uncertain. V was clipped by 6 bases and J by 0 bases, with 12 bases between them. There are 14 residues in the CDR3.

This clonotype has a handful of counts. V gene TRBV19 combines with J gene TRBJ2-2, with D uncertain. Germline CDR1 reads LNHDA; CDR2 reads SQIVND (reference sequence). The length of the CDR3 is 14 residues. V was cut by 1 base and J by 6 bases, with 9 bases left in between. The CDR3 DNA reads as TGTGCCAGTAGTATAGCTTTTCAGTCCGGGGAGCTGTTTTTT. Protein sequence: CASSIAFQSGELFF.

V is TRBV20-1 and J is TRBJ2-1; TRBD2 agrees at 8 bases. V dropped 7 bases and J dropped 5; count of bases not matched to a gene: 7. CDR3 length: 13 amino acids. The germline V gene has CDR1 DFQATT and CDR2 SNEGSKA (reference sequence). The CDR3 DNA reads as TGCAGTGTCAGCGGGAGAGGGGACAATGAGCAGTTCTTC. Protein sequence: CSVSGRGDNEQFF.

This sequence joins TRBV6-1 and TRBJ2-7; D may correspond to TRBD1 or TRBD2 (5 bases each). The V end was cut by 5 bases, the J end by 4 bases, with 15 bases between. CDR1 MNHNS and CDR2 SASEGT come from the germline V gene. The CDR3 sequence is 14 residues long. CDR3 protein: CASSRDGTFYEQYF. The CDR3 nucleotides are TGTGCCAGCAGTCGGGACGGAACTTTTTACGAGCAGTACTTC.

This rearrangement joins TRBV19 to TRBJ2-5; 7 bases are a match to TRBD1. CDR3 length equals 14 residues. CDR1 and CDR2 from the germline V gene are LNHDA and SQIVND (reference sequence). Trimming cost V 5 bases and J 5 bases; bases outside gene matches: 8. The CDR3 DNA reads TGTGCCAGTAGTTCCCAGACAGGGCGGGAGACCCAGTACTTC. Translated: CASSSQTGRETQYF.

This clonotype was seen only a few times. The V and J genes are TRBV20-1 and TRBJ1-3, with a tentative D call TRBD1 (5 bases). V was cut by 6 bases and J by 3 bases, with 27 bases left in between. Germline V lookup: CDR1 DFQATT, CDR2 SNEGSKA (reference sequence). The CDR3 spans 18 residues. The CDR3: CSAARTGVWGGIGNTIYF. The CDR3 DNA reads as TGCAGTGCGGCACGAACGGGTGTATGGGGGGGGATTGGAAACACCATATATTTT.

The chain links TRBV20-1 to TRBJ2-1; 12 bases align to TRBD2. After removal of 1 base from V and 3 bases from J, the junction contained 4 bases not matched to a gene. The CDR3 extends over 16 amino acids. Per the germline V gene, CDR1 is DFQATT and CDR2 is SNEGSKA (reference sequence). CDR3 in DNA: TGCAGTGCTAGAGTCACTAGCGGGAGGCTCTACAATGAGCAGTTCTTC. As protein: CSARVTSGRLYNEQFF.

This clonotype came up once. In DNA, the CDR3 is TGTGCCAGCAGCCGGGAGGTAGCGGACTACAATGAGCAGTTCTTC. Its translation: CASSREVADYNEQFF. The V and J genes are TRBV11-1 and TRBJ2-1; 7 bases align to TRBD2. Germline trimming cut 5 bases from V and 3 bases from J; bases unmatched to any gene: 7. The CDR3 spans 15 residues. CDR1 SGHAT and CDR2 FQDESV come from the germline V gene (reference sequence).

The chain has TRBV7-9 and TRBJ1-3; D is unresolved. Germline loops: CDR1 SEHNR, CDR2 FQNEAQ (reference sequence). V gave up 1 base and J gave up 0 bases, with 7 bases separating them. The CDR3 is made up of 15 amino acids. CDR3 sequence reads: CASSLGANSGNTIYF. Here the CDR3 DNA reads TGTGCCAGCAGCTTAGGGGCAAACTCTGGAAACACCATATATTTT.

The chain links TRBV27 to TRBJ1-1, with D tentatively TRBD1 (6 bases). Trimming left V 4 bases short and J 7 bases short, with 19 bases between. This CDR3 has 15 residues. In germline, CDR1 is MNHEY, CDR2 SMNVEV (reference sequence). The CDR3 loop is CASSYAGGRGFEAFF. The CDR3 bases are TGTGCCAGCAGTTACGCGGGGGGGCGCGGGTTTGAAGCTTTCTTT.